The clone carrying this T cell receptor (beta chain) was counted ten times or more. As yet, its antigen is unknown. Germline CDR1 reads SGHTA; CDR2 reads FQGTGA. The CDR3 totals 17 residues. Trimming left V 1 base short and J 2 bases short, with 15 bases between. Molecular barcoded adaptors covering alpha/delta and beta/gamma chains were used on around 370 ng RNA. TCRdb independently ran MiXCR on the reads; one entry per CDR3 protein. The table includes 39,000 or so distinct CDR3 sequences, approximately 15% detected once. This record comes from a study of read filtering for tumor transcriptome and immune sequencing. Across the study: Mean patient age was around 66 years, range roughly 40 to 85; around 17 male, 14 female. The study, taken as a whole, reports: This fraction held mixed bone marrow immune cells after CD138-negative sorting. Dropping single-read clonotypes raised IR-seq and RNA-seq shared-clonotype correlation.

Every patient had bone marrow sampled while the disease was active. This clonotype originated in a donor aged 40 or over with multiple myeloma. The chain is built from TRBV7-3 and TRBJ2-1; D ambiguous. Source material: a population of CD138-negative cells sorted from bone marrow. The CDR3 sequence is CASSLNSPSTTYNEQFF. The CDR3 DNA reads as TGTGCCAGCAGCTTAAATTCCCCCAGCACTACCTACAATGAGCAGTTCTTC.